Sequencing of this T cell receptor (beta chain) was carried out in a study of HIV-infected children after antiretroviral therapy interruption. The TCR library was built from RNA with a 3' RACE protocol and unique molecular identifiers. In TCRdb, the 3' RACE reads were re-called with MiXCR into one record per CDR3 protein. Of more than 85,000 distinct CDR3 sequences listed, about 6.3% were seen once; the top ten hold about 1.1%. The treatment here: PENTA 11 planned treatment interruption arm or continuous ART arm. This clonotype was detected many times. The germline gives CDR1 SGHRS, CDR2 YFSETQ. The germline V and J ends were trimmed by 2 bases and 4 bases, with 12 bases remaining between them. The CDR3 has 14 residues.

The material sequenced was CD45RA+ CD4+ T cells from PBMCs, pooled from several time points, taken from a donor given antiretroviral therapy, either interrupted or continuous. Subset here: naive CD4+ CD45RA+ CD45RO- T cells. This chain connects TRBV5-1 to TRBJ2-5, with D maybe TRBD2 (6 bases). This receptor was obtained from a pool of human donors with HIV. The CDR3 coding sequence is TGCGCCAGCAGCTTCGCGGGGCGGTCAGAGACCCAGTACTTC. Its protein is CASSFAGRSETQYF.